Described below is a single T cell receptor (beta chain) sequence and its context. What it binds is unknown. These data are taken from a study of cytomegalovirus exposure and HLA in healthy donors. About the research overall: Earlier, 180 million or so T cells were analyzed, and 90 million to 120 million unique TCR beta sequences were found among them. Findings of the study overall: TCR beta V segments were, for the most part, productive about 87% or about 30% of the time in an earlier analysis. While the bulk of TCR sequences proved rare, some public TCRs turned up in many donors. What a later analysis reportedly showed was that an Asian-associated ancestry cluster had fewer N-insertions than the roughly 670-donor mean.

With 60 Vbeta and 13 Jbeta primers, the PCR was carried out. Here immunoSEQ multiplex PCR was the method, and the copy in TCRdb shows in-frame clones only, minus some. The repertoire has some 99,000 clones, 55% to 75% of them found once; the top ten carry under 6.5%. The clonotype comes from a woman in her 70s in good health and CMV-seropositive. Input material: PBMCs.

DNA of the CDR3: TGTGCCAGCAGCTTAACCGGCAGGGAGGCCCTCCACTTT. As protein: CASSLTGREALHF. J is TRBJ1-6 and V is TRBV7-8; tentatively, D is TRBD1 (5 bases). The CDR3 consists of 13 residues. Deletions cut 2 bases from V and 14 bases from J, with 13 bases between. Germline loops: CDR1 SGHVS, CDR2 FQNEAQ.